This section outlines one T cell receptor (beta chain) sequence together with its context. Its antigen is as yet unknown. This record comes from a study of T cell responses to AZD1222 COVID-19 vaccine. General study points: Increases in Spike-specific TCR breadth and depth were seen after two AZD1222 doses. Reportedly, nearly half of unique spike TCRs recognized epitopes outside B.1.351/B.1.1.7 mutations.

This CDR3 region has 13 residues. V lost 6 bases and J lost 6; bases outside the gene matches: 7. Germline loops: CDR1 SGHTA, CDR2 FQGNSA. Assay used: immunoSEQ multiplex PCR; TCRdb lists only in-frame clones, some missing. Of 87,000 or so clones in the sample, around 90% are singletons; the top ten hold roughly 9.1%. The sequence came from an adult in good health. The V and J genes are TRBV7-2 and TRBJ1-2; TRBD1 aligns across 7 bases. Sequenced here: peripheral blood, sampled on day 0 of AZD1222 vaccination. The chain's CDR3 is CASRFTGVDGYTF. The CDR3 bases are TGTGCCAGCAGATTTACAGGGGTCGATGGCTACACCTTC.